By share, the clone carrying this T cell receptor beta chain ranks as medium-sized (0.01 to 0.1%). Only in-frame clones appear in the TCRdb table, and some are missing; sequencing was by immunoSEQ multiplex PCR. Among 29,000 or so clones listed, approximately 67% were seen once. The data are from a study of blood T cell repertoires in COVID-19. Input material: peripheral blood. The receptor comes from a human donor in a cohort sampled during active COVID-19.

CDR3 in amino acids: CATFLVGEGTDTQYF. The CDR3 DNA reads as TGTGCCACCTTCTTAGTAGGAGAGGGTACAGATACGCAGTATTTT. The chain employs TRBV28 and TRBJ2-3; perhaps TRBD2 as D (5 bases). Germline V CDR1 and CDR2: MDHEN, SYDVKM. V gave up 10 bases and J gave up 3 bases, with 20 bases separating them. This CDR3 spans 15 amino acids.